A single sample is the source of the 18 T cell receptor beta chains below, sequenced in a study of blood T cell repertoires in COVID-19 (dated by TCRdb to the early 2020s). The library was obtained by the immunoSEQ multiplex PCR assay. Entries here come from immuneACCESS through TCRdb and include only in-frame sequences with V and J called. Some clones fail to appear in such tables; in the studies checked, an unresolved V gene covers under half of the shortfall, and the cause of the remainder is unknown. A total of about 370,000 clones appear in this sample, about 90% of them only once. The ten largest clones capture 6.5% to 7% of the sample. Material for sequencing was peripheral blood. Every receptor here comes from a man younger than 35 with active or convalescent COVID-19.

V gene TRBV6-1 combines with J gene TRBJ1-6; 7 bases map to TRBD1. This CDR3 contains 15 residues. V gave up 3 bases and J gave up 9 bases; unmatched junction bases: 8. CDR1 is MNHNS, CDR2 SASEGT, per germline. CDR3 nucleotides: TGTGCCAGCAGTGACATAGGGGGCGCGGGTTCACCCCTCCACTTT. Translated: CASSDIGGAGSPLHF.

The chain carries TRBV5-5 and TRBJ1-5; 9 bases match TRBD1. The J segment lost 0 bases and the V segment lost 2 bases, leaving 6 bases of the junction unmatched. There are 17 residues in the CDR3. Germline V lookup: CDR1 SGHKS, CDR2 YYEKEE (reference sequence). The CDR3 sequence is CASSFRTGDYSNQPQHF. CDR3 DNA sequence: TGTGCCAGCAGCTTTCGGACAGGGGACTATAGCAATCAGCCCCAGCATTTT.

CDR3 residues: CASSLWTQETQYF. CDR3 nucleotide sequence: TGCGCCAGCAGCTTATGGACTCAAGAGACCCAGTACTTC. This rearrangement joins TRBV5-1 to TRBJ2-5; D perhaps matches TRBD2 (5 bases). Germline CDR1 SGHRS, CDR2 YFSETQ. With 2 bases removed from V and 2 bases from J, the gap between germline ends came to 7 bases. The CDR3 is made up of 13 amino acids.

The chain recombines TRBV7-8 with TRBJ1-1; no definite D call. The CDR3 length is 16 residues. V lost 5 bases to trimming and J lost 1 base, with 17 bases between them. Per germline, CDR1 SGHVS and CDR2 FQNEAQ. The CDR3 DNA sequence: TGTGCCAGCAGCCCAACAGAGATATCGAAGAACACTGAAGCTTTCTTT. It yields the protein CASSPTEISKNTEAFF.

The chain combines TRBV11-2 with TRBJ1-2; 7 nucleotides match TRBD1. This CDR3 contains 16 residues. The V gene's germline CDR1 is SGHAT and CDR2 FQNNGV. Losses at the gene ends were 1 base for V and 0 bases for J; bases not matched to a gene: 5. The CDR3 reads CASSLAGGGPNYGYTF. In nucleotides, the CDR3 is TGTGCCAGCAGCTTAGCGGGAGGGGGCCCTAACTATGGCTACACCTTC.

This clone was seen many times. The V and J genes are TRBV20-1 and TRBJ2-3; TRBD2 matches 9 bases. The CDR3 contains 16 residues. V trimming: 6 bases; J trimming: 4 bases; junction bases outside the gene matches: 14. From germline, CDR1 is DFQATT and CDR2 SNEGSKA (reference sequence). The chain's CDR3 is CSASRKGRGGPDTQYF. In DNA, the CDR3 is TGCAGTGCGAGTAGAAAAGGGCGGGGGGGCCCAGATACGCAGTATTTT.

The rearrangement uses TRBV19 and TRBJ2-1; the D is unclear. CDR3 size: 17 residues. V was trimmed by 0 bases and J by 4 bases, leaving 16 bases between them. Germline values: CDR1 LNHDA, CDR2 SQIVND (reference sequence). Written as DNA, the CDR3 is TGTGCCAGTAGTATAGATATCGGATCATCGCGGTACAATGAGCAGTTCTTC. It yields the protein CASSIDIGSSRYNEQFF.

The gene calls are TRBV7-9 and TRBJ1-6; maybe TRBD1 (6 bases). The V and J ends lost 4 bases and 7 bases respectively, with 14 bases between them. Per germline, CDR1 SEHNR and CDR2 FQNEAQ (reference sequence). The CDR3 runs to 15 residues. The CDR3 protein is CASSWSGADNSPLHF. CDR3 sequence (DNA): TGTGCCAGCAGCTGGTCAGGGGCCGACAATTCACCCCTCCACTTT.

The chain employs TRBV27 and TRBJ1-1; D remains unclear. Per the germline V gene, CDR1 is MNHEY and CDR2 is SMNVEV (reference sequence). Trimming pared 4 bases from V and 4 bases from J, leaving 13 bases between. CDR3 size: 14 residues. The CDR3 DNA follows: TGTGCCAGCAGTTATGGCACAGCCGCCACTGAAGCTTTCTTT. Translated: CASSYGTAATEAFF.

This rearrangement joins TRBV18 to TRBJ1-1; D is possibly TRBD1 (5 bases). V dropped 6 bases and J dropped 0 bases, with 8 bases sitting between them. CDR3 length: 13 residues. Per germline, CDR1 KGHSH and CDR2 LQKENI. In nucleotides, the CDR3 is TGTGCCAGCTCCACGGGGGTGAACACTGAAGCTTTCTTT. It specifies CASSTGVNTEAFF.

This clone was counted between two and nine times. The chain recombines TRBV9 with TRBJ2-2; D is possibly TRBD1 (6 bases). The germline CDR1 and CDR2 sequences are SGDLS and YYNGEE. This CDR3 has 16 residues. V lost 0 bases, J lost 1 base, and 10 bases lay in between. The CDR3 bases are TGTGCCAGCAGCGTAGTACCGACAGGGAACACCGGGGAGCTGTTTTTT. This encodes CASSVVPTGNTGELFF.

The chain links TRBV6-5 to TRBJ2-2; TRBD2 might be the D (5 bases). From germline, CDR1 is MNHEY and CDR2 SVGAGI. This CDR3 contains 14 residues. The ends were cut back, 2 bases at V and 4 bases at J, with 8 bases in the middle. CDR3 in DNA: TGTGCCAGCAGTTACGGGAGTGCCACCGGGGAGCTGTTTTTT. Translated: CASSYGSATGELFF.

The rearrangement uses TRBV28 and TRBJ1-5; D unresolved. Looked up from germline, CDR1 is MDHEN and CDR2 is SYDVKM. With 5 bases removed from V and 3 bases from J, the gap between germline ends came to 8 bases. The CDR3 length is 13 residues. CDR3 DNA: TGTGCCAGCAGTGTCGGTCACAATCAGCCCCAGCATTTT. It codes for CASSVGHNQPQHF. The complete variable domain, with remaining parts taken from reference TRBV28 and TRBJ1-5, reads DVKVTQSSRYLVKRTGEKVFLECVQDMDHENMFWYRQDPGLGLRLIYFSYDVKMKEKGDIPEGYSVSREKKERFSLILESASTNQTSMYLCASSVGHNQPQHFGDGTRLSIL.

V gene TRBV7-9 combines with J gene TRBJ2-2; TRBD1 aligns across 7 bases. Germline V lookup: CDR1 SEHNR, CDR2 FQNEAQ (reference sequence). After removal of 5 bases from V and 4 bases from J, the junction contained 7 bases not matched to a gene. CDR3 length: 15 residues. In nucleotides, the CDR3 is TGTGCCAGCAGCACACGACAGGGACGCACCGGGGAGCTGTTTTTT. It translates to CASSTRQGRTGELFF.

This rearrangement joins TRBV9 to TRBJ1-1; D uncertain. Germline V gene sequence: CDR1 SGDLS, CDR2 YYNGEE. The CDR3 is 14 residues long. V was trimmed by 4 bases and J by 5 bases, leaving 15 bases between them. CDR3 protein: CASSQRYELTEAFF. DNA of the CDR3: TGTGCCAGCAGCCAACGATACGAACTAACTGAAGCTTTCTTT.

The chain combines TRBV27 with TRBJ1-2; 8 bases fit TRBD1. Per germline, CDR1 MNHEY and CDR2 SMNVEV (reference sequence). This CDR3 is 14 amino acids long. The junction had 7 bases not matched to a gene; V was cut back by 4 bases and J by 6 bases. CDR3 protein: CASSSFPGGDGYTF. The CDR3 region has the DNA TGTGCCAGCAGTTCCTTTCCAGGGGGCGATGGCTACACCTTC.

V is TRBV28 and J is TRBJ2-3, with D tentatively TRBD2 (5 bases). The germline V gene encodes CDR1 MDHEN and CDR2 SYDVKM. V lost 7 bases, J lost 0 bases, and 14 bases lay in between. The CDR3 consists of 15 residues. CDR3 loop: CASTPGDSSTDTQYF. Written as DNA, the CDR3 is TGTGCCAGCACCCCCGGGGATTCTAGCACAGATACGCAGTATTTT. Supplemented by reference TRBV28 and TRBJ2-3, the full variable domain reads DVKVTQSSRYLVKRTGEKVFLECVQDMDHENMFWYRQDPGLGLRLIYFSYDVKMKEKGDIPEGYSVSREKKERFSLILESASTNQTSMYLCASTPGDSSTDTQYFGPGTRLTVL.

The CDR3 loop reads CATSRDPDRVTEAFF. In nucleotides, the CDR3 is TGTGCCACCAGCAGAGATCCCGACAGGGTAACTGAAGCTTTCTTT. V and J are TRBV15 and TRBJ1-1, with 7 bases matching TRBD1. This CDR3 region has 15 residues. From germline, CDR1 is LNHNV and CDR2 YYDKDF (reference sequence). Germline trimming cut 0 bases from V and 5 bases from J; bases unmatched to any gene: 6. Based on the CDR3 plus reference TRBV15 and TRBJ1-1, the full variable domain is DAMVIQNPRYQVTQFGKPVTLSCSQTLNHNVMYWYQQKSSQAPKLLFHYYDKDFNNEADTPDNFQSRRPNTSFCFLDIRSPGLGDTAMYLCATSRDPDRVTEAFFGQGTRLTVV.